Each of the 5 T cell receptor beta chains below was sequenced from the same sample in a study of blood T cell repertoires in COVID-19 (dated by TCRdb to about 2020). The method was the immunoSEQ multiplex PCR assay. TCRdb limited this immuneACCESS table to in-frame rearrangements with V and J called. A share of clones is missing; checked studies link under half to unresolved V genes, and the rest is unexplained. This sample is represented by just under 30,000 clones; 80% to 90% of them were singletons. The top ten clonotypes cover approximately 15% of the sample. The sample was peripheral blood. The receptors shown here come from a man older than 75 with acute or convalescent COVID-19.

The V gene is TRBV7-2, the J gene TRBJ2-7; a possible D gene is TRBD2 (6 bases). Trimming removed 0 bases at V and 6 bases at J, with 12 bases between. CDR1 and CDR2 from the germline V gene are SGHTA and FQGNSA. The CDR3 consists of 14 residues. CDR3 sequence reads: CASSLARTTGEQYF. CDR3 DNA sequence: TGTGCCAGCAGCTTAGCCCGGACTACGGGCGAGCAGTACTTC.

This chain links TRBV3-1 (or the pseudogene TRBV3-2) with TRBJ1-6; 7 bases agree with TRBD1. The CDR3 has 14 residues. Germline V lookup: CDR1 LGHDT, CDR2 YNNKEL (reference sequence). The ends lost 0 bases at V and 10 bases at J; junction bases unmatched: 3. This CDR3 is CASSQESRGSPLHF. The CDR3 nucleotides are TGTGCCAGCAGCCAAGAAAGCAGGGGGTCACCCCTCCACTTT.

The rearrangement joins TRBV2 to TRBJ1-5; D might be TRBD1 (5 bases). The CDR3 loop spans 15 amino acids. Trimming cost V 6 bases and J 1 base, with 13 bases left between them. Germline CDR1 reads SNHLY; CDR2 reads FYNNEI. CDR3 sequence reads: CASSRMGGSNQPQHF. As DNA, the CDR3 is TGTGCCAGCAGCCGGATGGGGGGGAGCAATCAGCCCCAGCATTTT.

The chain has TRBV10-1 and TRBJ2-4; no definite D call. The CDR3 has 14 amino acids. V was trimmed by 4 bases and J by 6 bases, leaving 13 bases between them. Germline lookup yields CDR1 WNHNN and CDR2 SYGVQD (reference sequence). As DNA, the CDR3 is TGCGCCAGCAGTGCCGGAGCCCCGGGAAACATTCAGTACTTC. This encodes CASSAGAPGNIQYF.

This chain uses TRBV6-4 with TRBJ1-1, with D perhaps matching TRBD1 (5 bases). Trimming removed 6 bases at V and 3 bases at J, with 11 bases between. Germline V CDR1 and CDR2: MRHNA, SNTAGT. The CDR3 is made up of 13 amino acids. CDR3 nucleotide sequence: TGTGCCAGCAGCGCCACAGGTTACACTGAAGCTTTCTTT. It encodes CASSATGYTEAFF.